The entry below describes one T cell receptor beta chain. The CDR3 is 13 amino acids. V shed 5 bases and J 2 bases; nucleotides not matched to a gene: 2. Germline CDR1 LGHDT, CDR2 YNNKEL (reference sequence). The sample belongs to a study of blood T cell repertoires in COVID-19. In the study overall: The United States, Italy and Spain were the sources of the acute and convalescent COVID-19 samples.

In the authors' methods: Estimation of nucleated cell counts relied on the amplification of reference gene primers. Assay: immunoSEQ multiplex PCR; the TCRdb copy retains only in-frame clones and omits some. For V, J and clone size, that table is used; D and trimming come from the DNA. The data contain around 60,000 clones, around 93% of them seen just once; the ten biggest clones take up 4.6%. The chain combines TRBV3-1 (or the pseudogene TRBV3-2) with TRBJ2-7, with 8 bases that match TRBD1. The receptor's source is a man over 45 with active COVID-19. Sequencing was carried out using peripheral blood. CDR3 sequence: CASSKGQAYEQYF. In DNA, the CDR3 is TGTGCCAGCAGCAAGGGACAGGCCTACGAGCAGTACTTC.